What follows is one T cell receptor (beta chain) and its context. The data stem from a study of blood T cell repertoires in COVID-19. As for the study in general: Material from acute and convalescent COVID-19 was sourced from the United States, Italy and Spain. Nucleic acid was either cDNA or gDNA, and it came from T cells, B-cell-depleted T cells, or PBMCs.

This CDR3 is built from 12 residues. Trimming pared 1 base from V and 7 bases from J, leaving 8 bases between. Germline assignment: CDR1 GTSNPN and CDR2 SVGIG (reference sequence). The authors' processing: Amplified reference gene primers provided the basis for estimating nucleated cell counts. TCRdb keeps only in-frame clones here, not all; method: immunoSEQ multiplex PCR. D and trimming come from the DNA, and the V and J calls and clone size come from that table. The repertoire holds about 180,000 clones, with just under 80% as singletons. Source material: peripheral blood. This clonotype originated in a man aged 70-80 years with active or convalescent COVID-19. The V and J genes are TRBV30 and TRBJ1-5; D is unclear. The CDR3 loop is CAWSAGDQPQHF. The CDR3 DNA reads TGTGCCTGGAGTGCAGGTGACCAGCCCCAGCATTTT.